These 17 T cell receptor beta chains share one sample of origin, sequenced in a study of early T cells in non-severe SARS-CoV-2 infection. TCRdb reprocessed the 5' RACE reads via MiXCR and lists one record per CDR3 protein. The sample records around 58,000 distinct CDR3 sequences, about 8% being singletons. Sequenced here: whole blood, sampled at baseline. The receptors stem from an adult who was a healthcare worker with PCR-confirmed SARS-CoV-2 infection or an uninfected control (not recorded which).

This clonotype was seen more than once but under ten times. The chain uses TRBV10-3 and TRBJ1-6; no firm D call. Germline-derived CDR1 and CDR2 are ENHRY and SYGVKD. The CDR3 runs to 13 residues. The germline V and J ends were trimmed by 8 bases and 9 bases, with 14 bases remaining between them. CDR3 sequence reads: CAIAIDLSSPLHF. CDR3 nucleotide sequence: TGTGCCATCGCTATAGACCTTTCTTCACCCCTCCACTTT.

In this sample, this clonotype turned up a few times. The chain uses TRBV20-1 and TRBJ2-1; 13 positions match TRBD2. V shed 6 bases and J 9 bases; nucleotides not matched to a gene: 11. The CDR3 is 15 amino acids. Germline assignment: CDR1 DFQATT and CDR2 SNEGSKA (reference sequence). The CDR3 loop is CSAGLAGVTRAEQFF. The CDR3 DNA sequence: TGCAGTGCAGGACTAGCGGGGGTTACTCGTGCTGAGCAGTTCTTC.

This clonotype has only a few counts. V and J are TRBV15 and TRBJ1-5; a weak D match, TRBD1 (6 bases). The CDR3 contains 15 residues. CDR1 is LNHNV and CDR2 is YYDKDF in the germline V gene (reference sequence). V was clipped by 4 bases and J by 0 bases, with 10 bases between them. Here the CDR3 reads CATSTGHSSNQPQHF. The CDR3 DNA reads as TGTGCCACCAGCACGGGACACAGTAGCAATCAGCCCCAGCATTTT.

This chain uses TRBV5-5 with TRBJ2-1; D gene ambiguous. Germline CDR1 reads SGHKS; CDR2 reads YYEKEE (reference sequence). This CDR3 is 15 amino acids long. V gave up 1 base and J gave up 7 bases, with 15 bases separating them. In nucleotides, the CDR3 is TGTGCCAGCAGCTTGATCCTTGGCTCGGTAAATGAGCAGTTCTTC. It yields the protein CASSLILGSVNEQFF.

This clonotype was recorded many times. The chain couples TRBV9 to TRBJ1-2; 10 nucleotides line up with TRBD1. V was clipped by 0 bases and J by 4 bases; unmatched bases: 3. The germline V gene has CDR1 SGDLS and CDR2 YYNGEE. The CDR3 loop spans 15 amino acids. The CDR3 DNA is TGTGCCAGCAGCGTAGAGGGACAGGGGATCTATGGCTACACCTTC. It specifies CASSVEGQGIYGYTF.

This clonotype has a handful of counts. The chain employs TRBV29-1 and TRBJ2-7, with 8 bases fitting TRBD1. The CDR3 has 12 residues. V lost 2 bases to trimming and J lost 7 bases; unmatched junction nucleotides: 4. Germline assignment: CDR1 SQVTM and CDR2 ANQGSEA. The CDR3 sequence: CSVEQGASEQYF. The CDR3 region has the DNA TGCAGCGTTGAACAGGGGGCGTCAGAGCAGTACTTC.

This clonotype was recorded a few times. The V and J genes are TRBV4-2 and TRBJ2-3; 9 positions match TRBD2. With V trimmed by 4 bases and J by 0 bases, 8 bases remained unmatched. Germline loops: CDR1 LGHNA, CDR2 YNFKEQ. The CDR3 is made up of 17 amino acids. CDR3 loop: CASSPLSGSTSTDTQYF. The CDR3 DNA sequence: TGTGCCAGCAGCCCGCTTAGCGGGAGTACTAGCACAGATACGCAGTATTTT.

There are many counts of this clonotype. The CDR3 DNA sequence: TGTGCCAGCAGCCAGGACAGGGGGCTGGACTATGGCTACACCTTC. Residues: CASSQDRGLDYGYTF. V and J are TRBV5-4 and TRBJ1-2, with 11 bases lining up with TRBD1. Germline V gene data show CDR1 as SGHNT and CDR2 as YYREEE (reference sequence). There are 15 residues in the CDR3. V shed 4 bases, J shed 3 bases, and the junction held 5 bases outside the gene matches.

V gene TRBV6-2 or TRBV6-3 combines with J gene TRBJ2-1; 10 bases align to TRBD2. CDR3 length: 16 residues. Trimming at V came to 10 bases and at J to 0 bases, leaving 9 bases not matched to a gene. Germline CDR1 MNHEY, CDR2 SVGEGT. The CDR3 loop reads CATIFSGRLSYNEQFF. Written as DNA, the CDR3 is TGTGCCACCATATTTAGCGGGAGGCTCTCCTACAATGAGCAGTTCTTC.

The sample holds a few counts of this clonotype. The V and J genes are TRBV29-1 and TRBJ2-5; 12 bases line up with TRBD2. The germline V gene has CDR1 SQVTM and CDR2 ANQGSEA. This CDR3 has 13 residues. The junction had 4 bases not matched to a gene; V was cut back by 6 bases and J by 5 bases. This CDR3 is CSVGLAGFETQYF. Here the CDR3 DNA reads TGCAGCGTGGGACTAGCGGGCTTCGAGACCCAGTACTTC.

J is TRBJ2-7 and V is TRBV7-2; D possibly uses TRBD1 or TRBD2 (5 bases each). The CDR3 spans 13 residues. Germline assignment: CDR1 SGHTA and CDR2 FQGNSA. V was cut by 3 bases and J by 2 bases, with 8 bases left in between. CDR3 protein: CASSFWGPYEQYF. CDR3 nucleotide sequence: TGTGCCAGCAGCTTCTGGGGACCCTACGAGCAGTACTTC. Supplemented by reference TRBV7-2 and TRBJ2-7, the full variable domain reads GAGVSQSPSNKVTEKGKDVELRCDPISGHTALYWYRQSLGQGLEFLIYFQGNSAPDKSGLPSDRFSAERTGGSVSTLTIQRTQQEDSAVYLCASSFWGPYEQYFGPGTRLTVT.

This clonotype was counted many times. The chain carries TRBV12-3 or TRBV12-4 and TRBJ1-5; 7 bases line up with TRBD1. The V gene end was trimmed by 5 bases and the J gene end by 6 bases; junction bases not matched to a gene: 4. The CDR3 length is 13 residues. The CDR3 coding sequence is TGTGCCAGCAGTGACAGGGTTGGTCAGCCCCAGCATTTT. This gives the protein CASSDRVGQPQHF.

This clonotype was counted ten times or more. The chain uses TRBV12-3 or TRBV12-4 and TRBJ2-7; 9 bases agree with TRBD2. The CDR3 has 15 amino acids. J was trimmed by 2 bases and V by 6 bases; bases with no gene match: 8. CDR3 DNA: TGTGCCAGCAGCCCTTCGACTAGCGGTACCTACGAGCAGTACTTC. This gives the protein CASSPSTSGTYEQYF.

This clonotype was seen a handful of times. The V gene is TRBV18, the J gene TRBJ1-1, with no clear D. Germline V gene data show CDR1 as KGHSH and CDR2 as LQKENI. V was clipped by 5 bases and J by 2 bases, with 9 bases between them. There are 13 residues in the CDR3. For the CDR3, the DNA is TGTGCCAGCTCATCTGACACCAACACTGAAGCTTTCTTT. Translating gives CASSSDTNTEAFF.

The chain carries TRBV5-5 and TRBJ1-5; possible D gene TRBD1, 6 bases. Germline lookup yields CDR1 SGHKS and CDR2 YYEKEE (reference sequence). V shed 1 base and J shed 7 bases, with 15 bases lying between them. The CDR3 consists of 15 residues. CDR3 protein: CASSLYPGEMQPQHF. The CDR3 DNA follows: TGTGCCAGCAGCTTGTATCCAGGGGAGATGCAGCCCCAGCATTTT.

This clonotype occurred a few times. The chain uses TRBV7-2 and TRBJ2-1; D is ambiguous. The ends were cut back, 5 bases at V and 3 bases at J, with 11 bases in the middle. Germline assignment: CDR1 SGHTA and CDR2 FQGNSA. The CDR3 consists of 14 residues. The CDR3 nucleotides read TGTGCCAGCAGCCCCTTAGGGTTCTACAATGAGCAGTTCTTC. Its translation: CASSPLGFYNEQFF.

This sequence joins TRBV5-1 and TRBJ2-7; 8 bases line up with TRBD2. Per germline, CDR1 SGHRS and CDR2 YFSETQ. This CDR3 region has 14 residues. Trimming removed 4 bases from V and 4 bases from J; junction bases left unmatched: 7. CDR3 nucleotides: TGCGCCAGCAGCATCGGGACTAGGCCTTACGAGCAGTACTTC. This encodes CASSIGTRPYEQYF.